The clone carrying this T cell receptor (beta chain) was found many times. Possible read error: a much larger clone is one base away. V was trimmed by 10 bases and J by 0 bases, leaving 10 bases between them. From germline, CDR1 is ENHRY and CDR2 SYGVKD. The CDR3 is 13 amino acids. The data belong to a study of early T cells in non-severe SARS-CoV-2 infection. As for the study in general: Chains from this unsorted whole-blood bulk RNA could not be paired.

The TCR library protocol was used to attach unique molecular identifiers. These identifiers were attached to individual cDNA molecules. In TCRdb, the 5' RACE reads were re-called with MiXCR into one record per CDR3 protein. Of about 19,000 distinct CDR3 sequences listed, less than 5% are singletons. Sequenced material: whole blood. The rearrangement links TRBV10-3 to TRBJ1-3, with D maybe TRBD1 (5 bases). The clonotype originates from an adult who was a healthcare worker with PCR-confirmed SARS-CoV-2 infection or an uninfected control (not recorded which). CDR3 bases: TGTGCCACGACAGACAGCTCTGGAAACACCATATATTTT. Its protein product is CATTDSSGNTIYF.